This TCR beta chain derives from a study of blood T cells in healthy people across ages. This CDR3 is 14 amino acids long. Trimming took off 5 bases at V and 3 bases at J, with 12 bases between the two ends. Germline V gene sequence: CDR1 LGHNA, CDR2 YNFKEQ. Next came a second PCR, run for about 7 to 11 cycles, which used a sample-barcoded 5' primer along with a J-beta primer mix. The study obtained at least 3 million CDR3-containing paired-end reads from every sample. One entry per CDR3 protein results from TCRdb running MiXCR on the 5' RACE reads. The data contain about 1.8 million distinct CDR3 sequences, just under 50% of them seen just once; the ten biggest clones take up roughly 2%. The total RNA that was extracted per sample amounted to at least 5 micrograms.

The sequenced material came from blood. The TCR was taken from a woman between 40 and 55 years old in good health. The genes are TRBV4-2 and TRBJ2-3, with a tentative D call TRBD1 (6 bases). In DNA, the CDR3 is TGTGCCAGCAGCTCACAACAGGGTACAGATACGCAGTATTTT. Protein product: CASSSQQGTDTQYF.